The 20 T cell receptor beta chains given below trace back to one sample, sequenced in a study of T-cell reconstitution after alpha-beta-depleted transplantation in children. Preparation of the TCRbeta library used unique molecular identifiers. TCRdb called the PCR reads again in MiXCR, with one record for every CDR3 protein. This sample has 200,000 to 250,000 distinct CDR3 sequences, with roughly 11% found just once. The material was PBMCs, obtained before TCRalphabeta/CD19-depleted stem cell transplant. These receptors all come from a child less than two years old with acute myeloid leukemia, due to receive a stem cell transplant.

This clonotype was counted at least ten times. The chain has TRBV28 and TRBJ1-1, with TRBD1 as a possible D gene (6 bases). The V gene's germline CDR1 is MDHEN and CDR2 SYDVKM. The CDR3 extends over 13 amino acids. Trimming shortened V by 4 bases and J by 8 bases, and 14 bases separated the two germline ends. CDR3: CASSSHIQGEAFF. The DNA of the CDR3 is TGTGCCAGCAGTTCACACATTCAGGGGGAAGCTTTCTTT.

The table lists this clonotype with many counts. The rearrangement joins TRBV28 to TRBJ1-1; D call uncertain. Germline V gene data show CDR1 as MDHEN and CDR2 as SYDVKM. CDR3 size: 13 residues. The ends were cut back, 2 bases at V and 6 bases at J, with 10 bases in the middle. The CDR3 DNA reads TGTGCCAGCAGTTTACCGTGGACTGCTGAAGCTTTCTTT. This gives the protein CASSLPWTAEAFF.

This clonotype was observed at least ten times. The chain uses TRBV20-1 and TRBJ2-1; 8 nucleotides line up with TRBD2. The V segment lost 6 bases and the J segment 5 bases; nucleotides outside the gene matches: 6. In germline, CDR1 is DFQATT, CDR2 SNEGSKA (reference sequence). The CDR3 loop spans 13 amino acids. The CDR3 loop is CSAGRGTDNEQFF. CDR3 in DNA: TGCAGTGCCGGGAGGGGGACCGACAATGAGCAGTTCTTC.

This clonotype turned up a few times. The chain has TRBV3-1 and TRBJ2-1; maybe TRBD1 (6 bases). Germline V gene sequence: CDR1 LGHDT, CDR2 YNNKEL (reference sequence). Trimming stripped 11 bases from V and 1 base from J, with 18 bases between. CDR3 length equals 15 residues. The CDR3 DNA reads TGTGCCTGCTGCCACCTAAGGGGGTCCTACAATGAGCAGTTCTTC. Translating it yields CACCHLRGSYNEQFF.

In this sample, this clonotype turned up many times. This chain connects TRBV28 to TRBJ2-1; D is perhaps TRBD1 (5 bases). Germline V gene lookup returns CDR1 MDHEN and CDR2 SYDVKM. There are 16 residues in the CDR3. With 2 bases removed from V and 2 bases from J, the gap between germline ends came to 13 bases. CDR3 region: CASSLHQGSTYNEQFF. The CDR3 bases are TGTGCCAGCAGTTTACATCAGGGATCCACCTACAATGAGCAGTTCTTC.

Regarding this clonotype: A read error may explain this, as a much larger clone is one base away. This chain uses TRBV6-1 with TRBJ1-2, with 7 nucleotides matching TRBD1. This CDR3 is built from 14 residues. Germline values: CDR1 MNHNS, CDR2 SASEGT. This chain's CDR3 is CASRTTGQNYGYPF. The CDR3 nucleotides read TGTGCCAGCAGAACGACAGGGCAGAACTATGGCTACCCCTTC.

This clonotype was counted at least ten times. The chain recombines TRBV7-9 with TRBJ1-1; D unclear. CDR1 and CDR2 (germline): SEHNR, FQNEAQ (reference sequence). There are 14 residues in the CDR3. Trimming pared 1 base from V and 0 bases from J, leaving 6 bases between. CDR3 region: CASSLGAMNTEAFF. The CDR3 nucleotides read TGTGCCAGCAGCTTAGGGGCCATGAACACTGAAGCTTTCTTT.

The chain couples TRBV5-5 to TRBJ2-1; TRBD1 might be the D (5 bases). Germline assignment: CDR1 SGHKS and CDR2 YYEKEE (reference sequence). This CDR3 has 17 residues. Trimming pared 2 bases from V and 5 bases from J, leaving 20 bases between. The CDR3 loop reads CASSLDPLAGPHNEQFF. CDR3 sequence (DNA): TGTGCCAGCAGCTTAGACCCGTTGGCAGGGCCTCACAATGAGCAGTTCTTC.

This clonotype was seen ten or more times. This chain joins TRBV12-3 or TRBV12-4 and TRBJ2-2; D ambiguous. Between the trimmed V and J ends, which lost 2 bases and 3 bases, there was a span of 4 bases. The CDR3 totals 13 residues. CDR3: CASSLQHTGELFF. In nucleotides, the CDR3 is TGTGCCAGCAGTTTACAGCACACCGGGGAGCTGTTTTTT.

This chain connects TRBV4-2 to TRBJ2-3; 9 bases are a match to TRBD2. Germline V gene data show CDR1 as LGHNA and CDR2 as YNFKEQ. J lost 2 bases, V lost 10 bases, and 13 bases had no gene match. CDR3 length equals 16 residues. CDR3 region: CAMGSGRGGNTDTQYF. In DNA, the CDR3 is TGTGCCATGGGCTCTGGGCGGGGGGGCAACACAGATACGCAGTATTTT.

The rearrangement joins TRBV20-1 to TRBJ2-7; D tentatively fits TRBD1 or TRBD2 (5 bases each). The CDR3 runs 13 residues. The V end lost 5 bases, the J end lost 1 base, and 12 bases lay between the germline ends. Germline values: CDR1 DFQATT, CDR2 SNEGSKA (reference sequence). CDR3 amino acids: CSAATGPSYEQYF. CDR3 DNA sequence: TGCAGTGCTGCGACGGGGCCATCCTACGAGCAGTACTTC.

This clonotype was seen once. The rearrangement uses TRBV3-1 and TRBJ2-2, with 8 bases aligning to TRBD2. The CDR3 is 17 residues long. Germline V gene sequence: CDR1 LGHDT, CDR2 YNNKEL (reference sequence). After removal of 11 bases from V and 5 bases from J, the junction contained 19 bases not matched to a gene. CDR3 coding DNA: TGTGCCTGCTCCTTGGGCCTAGCGGGCCCGGTGACCGGGGAGCTGTTTTTT. Its translation is CACSLGLAGPVTGELFF.

This clonotype was counted ten times or more. The chain is built from TRBV6-5 and TRBJ1-2; D remains ambiguous. Germline assignment: CDR1 MNHEY and CDR2 SVGAGI. CDR3 size: 14 residues. With 0 bases removed from V and 6 bases from J, the gap between germline ends came to 11 bases. The CDR3 loop reads CASSYSSGRDGYTF. For the CDR3, the DNA is TGTGCCAGCAGTTACTCCTCAGGAAGGGATGGCTACACCTTC.

This clonotype was seen ten or more times. The CDR3 loop is CAWSSGGLEAFF. For the CDR3, the DNA is TGTGCCTGGAGTTCAGGGGGGCTCGAAGCTTTCTTT. The chain couples TRBV30 to TRBJ1-1, with 7 bases identical to TRBD1. The CDR3 runs to 12 residues. From germline, CDR1 is GTSNPN and CDR2 SVGIG (reference sequence). J lost 8 bases, V lost 2 bases, and 5 bases had no gene match.

This clonotype showed up many times. The chain couples TRBV28 to TRBJ2-2; D perhaps matches TRBD1 (8 bases). The germline CDR1 and CDR2 sequences are MDHEN and SYDVKM. The CDR3 contains 16 residues. V lost 5 bases, J lost 3 bases, and 16 bases lay in between. The chain's CDR3 is CASSVRTGRDTGELFF. In DNA, the CDR3 is TGTGCCAGCAGTGTCCGGACAGGGAGGGACACCGGGGAGCTGTTTTTT.

This clonotype appeared many times. The chain couples TRBV7-9 to TRBJ2-1; 9 bases are a match to TRBD2. V was pared by 1 base and J by 3 bases, with 4 bases of the junction left unmatched. Germline V gene sequence: CDR1 SEHNR, CDR2 FQNEAQ (reference sequence). The CDR3 loop spans 16 amino acids. The chain's CDR3 is CASSLGATSGYNEQFF. The CDR3 DNA sequence: TGTGCCAGCAGCTTAGGGGCGACTAGCGGCTACAATGAGCAGTTCTTC.

This clonotype was counted at least ten times. The V and J genes are TRBV7-7 and TRBJ2-5; unclear D gene. Germline values: CDR1 SSHAT, CDR2 FNYEAQ (reference sequence). The CDR3 runs to 13 residues. The V end lost 0 bases, the J end lost 5 bases, and 7 bases lay between the germline ends. The CDR3 protein is CASSLAEVETQYF. The CDR3 DNA is TGTGCCAGCAGCTTAGCGGAAGTGGAGACCCAGTACTTC.

At least ten counts were recorded for this clonotype. V and J are TRBV7-3 and TRBJ1-1; D unresolved. Trimming removed 4 bases from V and 4 bases from J, with 13 bases in between. CDR3 length equals 14 residues. Germline loops: CDR1 SGHTA, CDR2 FQGTGA. The CDR3 loop reads CASSSLRWGTEAFF. The CDR3, as DNA: TGTGCCAGCAGCTCCTTGAGGTGGGGCACTGAAGCTTTCTTT. Together with reference TRBV7-3 and TRBJ1-1, the CDR3 gives the full variable domain: GAGVSQTPSNKVTEKGKYVELRCDPISGHTALYWYRQSLGQGPEFLIYFQGTGAADDSGLPNDRFFAVRPEGSVSTLKIQRTERGDSAVYLCASSSLRWGTEAFFGQGTRLTVV.

This clonotype was found many times. The V call is TRBV6-2 or TRBV6-3, the J call TRBJ1-5; TRBD1 might be the D (6 bases). This CDR3 is built from 14 residues. Germline-derived CDR1 and CDR2 are MNHEY and SVGEGT. Deletions cut 8 bases from V and 2 bases from J, with 13 bases between. The chain's CDR3 is CASAKPGGNQPQHF. The CDR3 DNA reads as TGTGCCAGCGCCAAACCAGGGGGCAATCAGCCCCAGCATTTT.

This clonotype has a count of ten or more. The gene calls are TRBV20-1 and TRBJ2-1; 9 positions agree with TRBD2. CDR1 is DFQATT, CDR2 SNEGSKA, per germline (reference sequence). V lost 3 bases and J lost 6; bases outside the gene matches: 9. The CDR3 totals 15 residues. The CDR3 is CSASPDWTSVNEQFF. CDR3 DNA: TGCAGTGCTAGTCCAGATTGGACTAGCGTCAATGAGCAGTTCTTC.